This is a list of T cell receptor beta chains from one sample in a study of OX40 agonist ivuxolimab in advanced cancers. Produced via immunoSEQ multiplex PCR; TCRdb's table is partial and in-frame only. The sample carries 50,000 to 65,000 clones, roughly nine tenths recorded once. Here the sequenced sample was CD4+ or CD8+ T cells sorted from blood, taken in a trial of the OX40 agonist ivuxolimab. The origin of the receptors is an adult with an advanced solid tumor such as melanoma, head and neck, liver or kidney cancer. Both conserved end residues are part of each CDR3. The D gene is left open where the match is weak. The size of a clone is reported for some rows only, either as once, few or many, or as a class for expanded clones.

v_call	clone_size	d_call	j_call	cdr3_aa	cdr3_nt
TRBV5-1	NA	NA	TRBJ1-2	CASSLARVQGGYTF	TGCGCCAGCAGCTTGGCCCGGGTTCAGGGTGGCTACACCTTC
TRBV7-9	NA	NA	TRBJ2-1	CASTSGWVQFF	TGTGCCAGCACCTCTGGATGGGTGCAGTTCTTC
TRBV5-6	NA	TRBD2	TRBJ2-3	CASSLAGGSQDTQYF	TGTGCCAGCAGCTTAGCGGGGGGGAGTCAAGATACGCAGTATTTT
TRBV6-5	NA	TRBD1	TRBJ1-3	CASSQTGWGNTIYF	TGTGCCAGCAGTCAGACAGGGTGGGGAAACACCATATATTTT
TRBV5-1	NA	NA	TRBJ2-3	CASSLAWTQLSTDTQYF	TGCGCCAGCAGCTTGGCGTGGACACAACTTAGCACAGATACGCAGTATTTT
TRBV27	NA	TRBD2	TRBJ2-5	CASSPTGTSGGAIETQYF	TGTGCCAGCAGCCCCACCGGGACTAGCGGGGGGGCCATAGAGACCCAGTACTTC
TRBV4-2	NA	NA	TRBJ1-4	CASSQTTQGGEKLFF	TGTGCCAGCAGCCAAACGACGCAAGGGGGGGAAAAACTGTTTTTT
TRBV5-1	NA	NA	TRBJ1-4	CASSLVVGATNEKLFF	TGCGCCAGCAGCTTGGTCGTCGGGGCAACTAATGAAAAACTGTTTTTT
TRBV2	NA	NA	TRBJ1-2	CASSENGDGYTF	TGTGCCAGCAGTGAAAACGGGGATGGCTACACCTTC
TRBV6-6	NA	NA	TRBJ2-7	CASSEQGREYF	TGTGCCAGCAGTGAACAAGGACGGGAGTACTTC
TRBV6-1	NA	NA	TRBJ1-1	CASSGHVNTEAFF	TGTGCCAGCAGCGGACACGTGAACACTGAAGCTTTCTTT
TRBV6-5	NA	NA	TRBJ1-2	CASSYSSVSGYTF	TGTGCCAGCAGTTACTCATCAGTGTCTGGCTACACCTTC
TRBV19	NA	NA	TRBJ2-2	CASSILPGLEGELFF	TGTGCCAGTAGTATCCTCCCAGGCCTAGAAGGGGAGCTGTTTTTT
TRBV6-1	NA	NA	TRBJ1-6	CASSVLGGFGGLSPLHF	TGTGCCAGCAGTGTGCTAGGGGGATTTGGCGGTCTGTCACCCCTCCACTTT
TRBV7-3	NA	NA	TRBJ1-1	CASSLGGAEGAFF	TGTGCCAGCAGCTTAGGTGGGGCCGAGGGAGCTTTCTTT
TRBV6-1	once	NA	TRBJ1-3	CASSPRQHSGNTIYF	TGTGCCAGCAGTCCCCGACAGCATTCTGGAAACACCATATATTTT
TRBV2	once	NA	TRBJ1-3	CASSLNPPNAGNTIYF	TGTGCCAGCAGCTTAAATCCGCCAAACGCGGGAAACACCATATATTTT
TRBV29-1	NA	NA	TRBJ1-5	CSVGLVGGQPQHF	TGCAGCGTTGGTTTGGTCGGTGGCCAGCCCCAGCATTTT
TRBV27	NA	NA	TRBJ2-4	CASRSKADIQYF	TGTGCCAGCAGATCAAAGGCAGACATTCAGTACTTC
TRBV7-9	NA	NA	TRBJ1-6	CASSLLTDLPGGSPLHF	TGTGCCAGCAGCTTACTCACGGACCTCCCCGGAGGTTCACCCCTCCACTTT
TRBV11-2	few	TRBD1	TRBJ1-5	CASSHRGGNQPQHF	TGTGCCAGCAGCCACAGGGGGGGCAATCAGCCCCAGCATTTT
TRBV9	NA	NA	TRBJ2-2	CASSVGVGSTGELFF	TGTGCCAGCAGCGTAGGTGTAGGGAGTACCGGGGAGCTGTTTTTT
TRBV2	NA	NA	TRBJ2-5	CASSRDNSETQYF	TGTGCCAGCAGTCGGGACAATTCGGAGACCCAGTACTTC
TRBV2	NA	NA	TRBJ1-5	CASSDVGTSNQPQHF	TGTGCCAGCAGTGATGTCGGGACGAGCAATCAGCCCCAGCATTTT
TRBV6-5	NA	NA	TRBJ1-6	CASRFPGEVSPLHF	TGTGCCAGCAGGTTTCCAGGGGAGGTGTCACCCCTCCACTTT
TRBV27	NA	NA	TRBJ2-5	CASSRGNLRGETQYF	TGTGCCAGCTCTCGGGGGAATCTGAGAGGAGAGACCCAGTACTTC
TRBV6-5	NA	NA	TRBJ1-6	CASSVYQNSPLHF	TGTGCCAGCAGTGTTTACCAGAATTCACCCCTCCACTTT
TRBV18	NA	TRBD2	TRBJ2-1	CASATGTSGPFEQFF	TGTGCCAGCGCTACCGGGACTAGCGGCCCGTTTGAGCAGTTCTTC
TRBV18	NA	TRBD1	TRBJ1-5	CASSPMGQGAGNQPQHF	TGTGCCAGCTCACCAATGGGACAGGGGGCCGGCAATCAGCCCCAGCATTTT
TRBV6-1	once	NA	TRBJ1-4	CASIPRDNEKLFF	TGTGCCAGCATTCCAAGAGATAATGAAAAACTGTTTTTT
TRBV2	NA	NA	TRBJ1-2	CASSDYTNYGYTF	TGTGCCAGCAGTGATTATACTAACTATGGCTACACCTTC
TRBV7-9	NA	NA	TRBJ1-1	CASSSPRDTGEAFF	TGTGCCAGCAGCTCTCCTCGGGACACGGGTGAAGCTTTCTTT
TRBV2	NA	NA	TRBJ2-4	CASSDRVVNIQYF	TGTGCCAGCAGTGACAGGGTTGTGAACATTCAGTACTTC